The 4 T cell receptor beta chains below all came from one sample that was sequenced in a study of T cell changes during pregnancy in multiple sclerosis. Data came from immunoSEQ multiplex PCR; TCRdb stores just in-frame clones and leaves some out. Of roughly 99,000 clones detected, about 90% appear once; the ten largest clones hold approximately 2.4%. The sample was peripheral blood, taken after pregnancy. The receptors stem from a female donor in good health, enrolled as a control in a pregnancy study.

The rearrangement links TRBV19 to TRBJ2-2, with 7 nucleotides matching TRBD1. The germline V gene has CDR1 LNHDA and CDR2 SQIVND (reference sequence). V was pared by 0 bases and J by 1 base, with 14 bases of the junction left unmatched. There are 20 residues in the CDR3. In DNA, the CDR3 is TGTGCCAGTAGTATAGATCAGAGACAGGGCTACTTCTGGAACACCGGGGAGCTGTTTTTT. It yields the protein CASSIDQRQGYFWNTGELFF. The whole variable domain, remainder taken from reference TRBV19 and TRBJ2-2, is DGGITQSPKYLFRKEGQNVTLSCEQNLNHDAMYWYRQDPGQGLRLIYYSQIVNDFQKGDIAEGYSVSREKKESFPLTVTSAQKNPTAFYLCASSIDQRQGYFWNTGELFFGEGSRLTVL.

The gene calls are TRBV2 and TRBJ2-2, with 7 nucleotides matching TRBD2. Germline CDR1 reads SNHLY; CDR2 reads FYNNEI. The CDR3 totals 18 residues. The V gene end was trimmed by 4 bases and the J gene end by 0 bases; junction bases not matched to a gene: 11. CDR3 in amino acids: CASSVTAGRSSNTGELFF. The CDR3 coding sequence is TGTGCCAGCAGTGTCACAGCGGGGCGGTCCTCGAACACCGGGGAGCTGTTTTTT.

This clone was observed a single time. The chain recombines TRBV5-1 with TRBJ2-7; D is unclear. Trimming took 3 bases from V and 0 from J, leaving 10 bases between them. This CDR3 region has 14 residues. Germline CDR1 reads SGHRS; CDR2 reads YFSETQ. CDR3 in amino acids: CASSSAPGSYEQYF. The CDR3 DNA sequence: TGCGCCAGCAGCTCTGCTCCCGGCTCCTACGAGCAGTACTTC.

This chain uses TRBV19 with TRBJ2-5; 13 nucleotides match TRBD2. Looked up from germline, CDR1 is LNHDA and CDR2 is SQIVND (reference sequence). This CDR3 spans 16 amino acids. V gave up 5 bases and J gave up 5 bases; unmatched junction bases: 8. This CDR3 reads CASSLGTSGIRETQYF. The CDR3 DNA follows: TGTGCCAGTAGTCTCGGGACTAGCGGGATCCGGGAGACCCAGTACTTC.